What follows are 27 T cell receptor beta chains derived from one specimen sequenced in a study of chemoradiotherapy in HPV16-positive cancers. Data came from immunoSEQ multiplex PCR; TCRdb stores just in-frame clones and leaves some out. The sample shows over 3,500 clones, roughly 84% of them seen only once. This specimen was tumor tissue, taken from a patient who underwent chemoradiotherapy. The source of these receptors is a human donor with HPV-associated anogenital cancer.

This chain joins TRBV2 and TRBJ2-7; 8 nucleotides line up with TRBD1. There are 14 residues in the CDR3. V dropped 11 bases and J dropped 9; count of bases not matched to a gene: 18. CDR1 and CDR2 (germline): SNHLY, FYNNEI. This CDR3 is CAGKTGAFPSGQYF. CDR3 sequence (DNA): TGTGCCGGCAAGACAGGGGCTTTCCCCTCGGGGCAGTACTTC. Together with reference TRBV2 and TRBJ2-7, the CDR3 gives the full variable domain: EPEVTQTPSHQVTQMGQEVILRCVPISNHLYFYWYRQILGQKVEFLVSFYNNEISEKSEIFDDQFSVERPDGSNFTLKIRSTKLEDSAMYFCAGKTGAFPSGQYFGPGTRLTVT.

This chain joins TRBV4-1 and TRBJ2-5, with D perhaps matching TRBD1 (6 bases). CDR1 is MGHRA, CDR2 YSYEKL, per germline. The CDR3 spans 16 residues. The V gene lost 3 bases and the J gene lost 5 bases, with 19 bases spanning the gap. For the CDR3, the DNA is TGCGCCAGCAGCCACCCGGGACACCGGCCGGAGGAGACCCAGTACTTC. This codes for CASSHPGHRPEETQYF.

The CDR3 is CASSHPGLAGRAQYF. The CDR3 DNA reads TGTGCCAGCAGCCACCCTGGACTAGCGGGACGGGCCCAGTACTTC. The chain combines TRBV5-4 with TRBJ2-5; 12 bases agree with TRBD2. The CDR3 is made up of 15 amino acids. V trimming: 4 bases; J trimming: 9 bases; junction bases outside the gene matches: 10. Germline V gene lookup returns CDR1 SGHNT and CDR2 YYREEE (reference sequence).

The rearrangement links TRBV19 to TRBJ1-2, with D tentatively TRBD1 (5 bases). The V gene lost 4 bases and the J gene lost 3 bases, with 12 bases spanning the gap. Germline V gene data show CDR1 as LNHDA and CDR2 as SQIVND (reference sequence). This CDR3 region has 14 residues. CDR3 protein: CASSREDRHYGYTF. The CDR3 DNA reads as TGTGCCAGTAGTAGAGAAGACAGACACTATGGCTACACCTTC.

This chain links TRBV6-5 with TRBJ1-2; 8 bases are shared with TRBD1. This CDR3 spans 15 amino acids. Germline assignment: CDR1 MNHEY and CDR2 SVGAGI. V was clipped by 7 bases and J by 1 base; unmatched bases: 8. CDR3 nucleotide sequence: TGTGCCAGCACTAATCAGGGGGCCTTTAACTATGGCTACACCTTC. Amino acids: CASTNQGAFNYGYTF.

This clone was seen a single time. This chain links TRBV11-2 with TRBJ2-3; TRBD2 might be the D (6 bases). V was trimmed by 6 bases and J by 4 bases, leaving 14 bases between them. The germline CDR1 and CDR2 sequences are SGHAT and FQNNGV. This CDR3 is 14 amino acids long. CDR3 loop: CASSRTGAADTQYF. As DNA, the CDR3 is TGTGCCAGCAGTCGCACGGGAGCTGCAGATACGCAGTATTTT.

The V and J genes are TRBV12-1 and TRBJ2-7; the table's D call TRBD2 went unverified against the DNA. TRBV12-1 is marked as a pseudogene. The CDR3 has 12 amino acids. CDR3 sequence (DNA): TGTGCCAGCAGCCTTAGCCCGGACGAGCAGTACTTC. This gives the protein CASSLSPDEQYF.

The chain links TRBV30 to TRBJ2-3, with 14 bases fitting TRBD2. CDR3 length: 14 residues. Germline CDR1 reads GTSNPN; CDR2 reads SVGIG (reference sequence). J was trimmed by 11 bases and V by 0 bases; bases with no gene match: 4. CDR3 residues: CAWSVLGTSGRQYF. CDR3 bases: TGTGCCTGGAGTGTACTGGGGACTAGCGGGAGGCAGTATTTT.

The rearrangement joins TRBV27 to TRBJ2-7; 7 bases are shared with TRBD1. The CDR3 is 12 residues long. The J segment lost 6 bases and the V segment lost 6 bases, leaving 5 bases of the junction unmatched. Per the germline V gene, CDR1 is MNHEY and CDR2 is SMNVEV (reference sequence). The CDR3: CASSRNRGEQYF. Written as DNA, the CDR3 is TGTGCCAGCAGCAGAAACAGGGGCGAGCAGTACTTC.

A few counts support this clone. The CDR3 here is CASKIYRDSYNEQFF. The CDR3 bases are TGTGCCAGCAAAATCTACCGGGACTCCTACAATGAGCAGTTCTTC. This rearrangement joins TRBV2 to TRBJ2-1, with D possibly TRBD2 on 5 matching bases. V was cut by 7 bases and J by 0 bases, with 13 bases left in between. Germline lookup yields CDR1 SNHLY and CDR2 FYNNEI. The CDR3 runs to 15 residues.

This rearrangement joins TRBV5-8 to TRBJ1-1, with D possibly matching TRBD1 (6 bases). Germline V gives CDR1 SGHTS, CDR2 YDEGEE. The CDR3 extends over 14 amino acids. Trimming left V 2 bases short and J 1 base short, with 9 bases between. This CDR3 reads CASSFAGENTEAFF. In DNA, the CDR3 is TGTGCCAGCAGCTTCGCAGGGGAGAACACTGAAGCTTTCTTT.

The CDR3 spells CASSLHSFVPGTGELFF. CDR3 coding DNA: TGTGCCAGCAGCTTGCATAGCTTTGTCCCAGGCACCGGGGAGCTGTTTTTT. V usage is TRBV7-9 and J usage is TRBJ2-2, with D unresolved. This CDR3 is built from 17 residues. Germline CDR1 reads SEHNR; CDR2 reads FQNEAQ (reference sequence). V was cut by 3 bases and J by 4 bases, with 18 bases left in between.

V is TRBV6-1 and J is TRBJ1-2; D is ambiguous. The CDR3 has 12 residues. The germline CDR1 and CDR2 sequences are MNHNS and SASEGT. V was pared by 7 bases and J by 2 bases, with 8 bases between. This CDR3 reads CASTETNYGYTF. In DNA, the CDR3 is TGTGCCAGCACAGAGACCAACTATGGCTACACCTTC.

This chain's CDR3 is CASSASGAGGGNTIYF. CDR3 in DNA: TGTGCCAGCAGCGCTTCGGGGGCCGGAGGTGGAAACACCATATATTTT. The chain has TRBV4-2 and TRBJ1-3, with D perhaps TRBD1 (6 bases). Germline V CDR1 and CDR2: LGHNA, YNFKEQ. The CDR3 has 16 amino acids. Trimming left V 5 bases short and J 3 bases short, with 17 bases between.

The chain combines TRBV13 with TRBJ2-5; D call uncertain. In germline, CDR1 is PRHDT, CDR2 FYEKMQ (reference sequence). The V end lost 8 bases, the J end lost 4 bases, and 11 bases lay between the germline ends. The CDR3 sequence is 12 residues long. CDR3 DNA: TGTGCCAGCTCTACAAAGGGAGAGACCCAGTACTTC. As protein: CASSTKGETQYF.

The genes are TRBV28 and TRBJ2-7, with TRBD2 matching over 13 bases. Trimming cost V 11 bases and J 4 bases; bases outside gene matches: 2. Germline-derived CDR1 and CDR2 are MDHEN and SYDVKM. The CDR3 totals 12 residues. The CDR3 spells CASTSGRYEQYF. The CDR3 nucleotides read TGTGCCTCGACTAGCGGGAGGTACGAGCAGTACTTC.

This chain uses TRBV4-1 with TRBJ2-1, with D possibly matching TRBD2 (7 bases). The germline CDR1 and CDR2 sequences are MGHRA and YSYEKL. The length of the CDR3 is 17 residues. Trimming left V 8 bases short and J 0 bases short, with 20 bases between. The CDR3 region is CASPRGGGGTSYNEQFF. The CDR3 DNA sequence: TGCGCCAGCCCGAGAGGGGGGGGCGGGACCTCCTACAATGAGCAGTTCTTC.

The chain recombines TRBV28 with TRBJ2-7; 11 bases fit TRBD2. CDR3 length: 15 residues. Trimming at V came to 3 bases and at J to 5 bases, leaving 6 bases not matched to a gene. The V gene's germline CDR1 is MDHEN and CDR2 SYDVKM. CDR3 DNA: TGTGCCAGCAGTTTCGGGGTAGCGGGAGGGCACGAGCAGTACTTC. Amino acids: CASSFGVAGGHEQYF.

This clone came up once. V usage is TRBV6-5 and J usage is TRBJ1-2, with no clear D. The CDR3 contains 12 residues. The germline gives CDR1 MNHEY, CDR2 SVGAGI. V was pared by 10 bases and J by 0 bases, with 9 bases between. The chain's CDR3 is CATKGANYGYTF. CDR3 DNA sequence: TGTGCCACAAAAGGAGCTAACTATGGCTACACCTTC.

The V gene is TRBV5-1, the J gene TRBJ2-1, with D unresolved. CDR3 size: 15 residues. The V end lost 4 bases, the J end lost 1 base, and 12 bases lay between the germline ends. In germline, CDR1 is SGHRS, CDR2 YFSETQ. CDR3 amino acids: CASSPDTNSYNEQFF. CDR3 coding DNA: TGCGCCAGCAGCCCCGACACAAATTCCTACAATGAGCAGTTCTTC.

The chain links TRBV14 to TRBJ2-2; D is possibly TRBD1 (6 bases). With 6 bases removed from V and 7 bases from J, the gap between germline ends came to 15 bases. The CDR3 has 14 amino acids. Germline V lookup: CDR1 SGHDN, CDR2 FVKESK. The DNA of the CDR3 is TGTGCCAGCAGGGCAACAGGGTTAGGCGGGGAGCTGTTTTTT. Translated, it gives CASRATGLGGELFF.

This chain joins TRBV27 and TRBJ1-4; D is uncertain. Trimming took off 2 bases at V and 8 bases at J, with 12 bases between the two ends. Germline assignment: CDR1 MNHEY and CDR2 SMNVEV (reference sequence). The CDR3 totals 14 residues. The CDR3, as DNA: TGTGCCAGCAGTTTAACTGGGGTCGGAGAAAAACTGTTTTTT. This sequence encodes CASSLTGVGEKLFF.

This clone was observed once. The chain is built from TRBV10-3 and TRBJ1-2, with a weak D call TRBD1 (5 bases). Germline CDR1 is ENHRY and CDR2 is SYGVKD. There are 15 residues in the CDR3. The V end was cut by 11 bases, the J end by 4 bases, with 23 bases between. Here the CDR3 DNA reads TGTGCCTCACACCCCGACCAGGGAATAACCTATGGCTACACCTTC. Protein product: CASHPDQGITYGYTF.

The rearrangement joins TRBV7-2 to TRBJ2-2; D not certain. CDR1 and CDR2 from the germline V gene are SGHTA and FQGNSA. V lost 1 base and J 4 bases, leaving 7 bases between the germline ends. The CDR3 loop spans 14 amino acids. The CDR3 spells CASSLVPGTGELFF. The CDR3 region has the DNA TGTGCCAGCAGCTTAGTCCCCGGCACCGGGGAGCTGTTTTTT.

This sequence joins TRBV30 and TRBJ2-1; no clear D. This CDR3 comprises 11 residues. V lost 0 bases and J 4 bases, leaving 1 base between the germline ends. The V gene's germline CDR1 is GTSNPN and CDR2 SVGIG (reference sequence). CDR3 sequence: CAWSVYNEQFF. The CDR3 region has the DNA TGTGCCTGGAGTGTATACAATGAGCAGTTCTTC.

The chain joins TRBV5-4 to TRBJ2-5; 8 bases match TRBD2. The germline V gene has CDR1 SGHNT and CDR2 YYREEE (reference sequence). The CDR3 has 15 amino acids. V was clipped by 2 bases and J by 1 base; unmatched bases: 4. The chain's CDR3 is CASSLPTSGQETQYF. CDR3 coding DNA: TGTGCCAGCAGCTTACCTACTAGCGGCCAAGAGACCCAGTACTTC.

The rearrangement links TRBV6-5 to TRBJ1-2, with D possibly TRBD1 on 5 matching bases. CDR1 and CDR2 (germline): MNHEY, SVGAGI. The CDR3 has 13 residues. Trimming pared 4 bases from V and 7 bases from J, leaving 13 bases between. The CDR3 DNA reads TGTGCCAGCAGTTTCGGCCTGGGGGGTGGCTACACCTTC. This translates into CASSFGLGGGYTF.